The 27 T cell receptor beta chains listed next were all sequenced from one sample in a study of shared clonotypes between healthy human individuals. Clones were sequenced by immunoSEQ multiplex PCR, and TCRdb holds only the in-frame ones, with some missing. The data hold over a million clones, with approximately 80% observed a single time. The sequenced material came from memory CD4+ T cells from PBMCs. Subset defined: CD45RA-negative fraction. The receptors shown here come from a man aged 18 to 29 in good health. Some clones in this sample may be carry-over from other donors' samples.

The chain carries TRBV28 and TRBJ2-7; 7 bases are a match to TRBD2. CDR3 size: 14 residues. Looked up from germline, CDR1 is MDHEN and CDR2 is SYDVKM. The junction had 4 bases not matched to a gene; V was cut back by 3 bases and J by 2 bases. This chain's CDR3 is CASSLGGSAYEQYF. The CDR3 nucleotides are TGTGCCAGCAGTTTGGGCGGGAGTGCCTACGAGCAGTACTTC.

This clone was detected only a few times. V gene TRBV6-6 combines with J gene TRBJ1-1; D gene ambiguous. The CDR3 spans 14 residues. V shed 8 bases and J shed 0 bases, with 13 bases lying between them. The germline V gene encodes CDR1 MNHNY and CDR2 SVGAGI (reference sequence). CDR3 coding DNA: TGTGCCAGCCGTCGACAAAGGGTGAACACTGAAGCTTTCTTT. As protein: CASRRQRVNTEAFF.

The V call is TRBV30, the J call TRBJ1-4; TRBD1 aligns across 7 bases. Looked up from germline, CDR1 is GTSNPN and CDR2 is SVGIG (reference sequence). With V trimmed by 6 bases and J by 3 bases, 4 bases remained unmatched. The CDR3 is 13 residues long. The CDR3 is CACATGPNEKLFF. The CDR3, as DNA: TGTGCCTGTGCGACAGGGCCTAATGAAAAACTGTTTTTT.

The CDR3 sequence is CASSPMGQGTYEQYF. CDR3 nucleotide sequence: TGTGCCAGCTCACCTATGGGACAGGGGACCTACGAGCAGTACTTC. V is TRBV18 and J is TRBJ2-7; TRBD1 aligns across 10 bases. The CDR3 runs to 15 residues. CDR1 KGHSH and CDR2 LQKENI come from the germline V gene. J was trimmed by 2 bases and V by 3 bases; bases with no gene match: 4. Based on the CDR3 plus reference TRBV18 and TRBJ2-7, the full variable domain is NAGVMQNPRHLVRRRGQEARLRCSPMKGHSHVYWYRQLPEEGLKFMVYLQKENIIDESGMPKERFSAEFPKEGPSILRIQQVVRGDSAAYFCASSPMGQGTYEQYFGPGTRLTVT.

The chain is built from TRBV11-2 and TRBJ2-7; 12 positions agree with TRBD2. CDR1 is SGHAT and CDR2 is FQNNGV in the germline V gene. CDR3 size: 16 residues. With V trimmed by 5 bases and J by 2 bases, 7 bases remained unmatched. This CDR3 reads CASSLLRTSGTYEQYF. The CDR3, as DNA: TGTGCCAGCAGCCTACTTAGGACTAGCGGGACCTACGAGCAGTACTTC.

The rearrangement uses TRBV10-2 and TRBJ2-7, with TRBD2 identical over 8 bases. The CDR3 covers 13 residues. Germline CDR1 and CDR2: WSHSY and SAAADI. Trimming cost V 6 bases and J 6 bases; bases outside gene matches: 7. The CDR3 region has the DNA TGCGCCAGCAGGACCACCGCGGGGGGCGAGCAGTACTTC. Encoded protein: CASRTTAGGEQYF.

In its sample, this clone was seen a few times. The V gene is TRBV7-8, the J gene TRBJ2-1; D is possibly TRBD2 (6 bases). Germline CDR1 is SGHVS and CDR2 is FQNEAQ. This CDR3 contains 14 residues. Trimming left V 7 bases short and J 8 bases short, with 18 bases between. The CDR3 DNA reads TGTGCCAGCACCGCGACTAGAATTGGCGATGAGCAGTTCTTC. It codes for CASTATRIGDEQFF.

Here the CDR3 DNA reads TGTGCCACCGCGGGCGTGAACAATGAGCAGTTCTTC. Translation gives CATAGVNNEQFF. The gene calls are TRBV2 and TRBJ2-1; tentatively, D is TRBD2 (5 bases). Deletions cut 10 bases from V and 5 bases from J, with 12 bases between. Germline CDR1 reads SNHLY; CDR2 reads FYNNEI. CDR3 size: 12 residues.

The chain recombines TRBV27 with TRBJ1-6, with a tentative D call TRBD1 (6 bases). The CDR3 spans 18 residues. CDR1 and CDR2 from the germline V gene are MNHEY and SMNVEV (reference sequence). V was cut by 3 bases and J by 7 bases, with 22 bases left in between. CDR3: CASSFLKRRQDWNSPLHF. The CDR3 coding sequence is TGTGCCAGCAGTTTCCTCAAAAGGAGACAGGACTGGAATTCACCCCTCCACTTT.

This chain joins TRBV5-1 and TRBJ2-2; D perhaps matches TRBD1 (6 bases). This CDR3 has 13 amino acids. Germline loops: CDR1 SGHRS, CDR2 YFSETQ. The V end was cut by 5 bases, the J end by 8 bases, with 13 bases between. In DNA form, the CDR3 reads TGCGCCAGCAGTACAGGGATGGCGGGGGAGCTGTTTTTT. Its translation is CASSTGMAGELFF. The complete variable domain, with remaining parts taken from reference TRBV5-1 and TRBJ2-2, reads KAGVTQTPRYLIKTRGQQVTLSCSPISGHRSVSWYQQTPGQGLQFLFEYFSETQRNKGNFPGRFSGRQFSNSRSEMNVSTLELGDSALYLCASSTGMAGELFFGEGSRLTVL.

CDR3 DNA sequence: TGTGCCAGCTCATCCGTCGGCCTCGGCACCGGGGAGCTGTTTTTT. Its translation: CASSSVGLGTGELFF. The rearrangement joins TRBV18 to TRBJ2-2; D ambiguous. This CDR3 contains 15 residues. The V and J ends lost 5 bases and 4 bases respectively, with 14 bases between them. Germline lookup yields CDR1 KGHSH and CDR2 LQKENI.

For this clone: The sample carries other DNA sequences with the same CDR3. The rearrangement links TRBV19 to TRBJ2-5; maybe TRBD2 (7 bases). Trimming left V 3 bases short and J 5 bases short, with 13 bases between. From germline, CDR1 is LNHDA and CDR2 SQIVND (reference sequence). The CDR3 has 14 residues. The CDR3 region has the DNA TGTGCCAGTAGTATCGGGGGGCGAGGGGAGACCCAGTACTTC. As protein: CASSIGGRGETQYF.

This clone was seen only once. CDR3 in DNA: TGCAGCAGCTCGGGACAGGGGATGACAGATACGCAGTATTTT. It is translated as CSSSGQGMTDTQYF. J is TRBJ2-3 and V is TRBV29-1; 10 bases agree with TRBD1. After removal of 8 bases from V and 3 bases from J, the junction contained 8 bases not matched to a gene. Germline CDR1 and CDR2: SQVTM and ANQGSEA. CDR3 length equals 14 residues.

This clone was counted a few times. The chain's CDR3 is CASSPDPAQPQHF. DNA of the CDR3: TGCGCCAGCAGCCCGGACCCGGCTCAGCCCCAGCATTTT. The chain combines TRBV5-1 with TRBJ1-5; no clear D gene. Germline V CDR1 and CDR2: SGHRS, YFSETQ. The V end lost 4 bases, the J end lost 6 bases, and 11 bases lay between the germline ends. The CDR3 runs to 13 residues.

On this clone itself: Distinct nucleotide sequences in the sample also encode this CDR3. The rearrangement joins TRBV18 to TRBJ1-2, with 9 bases matching TRBD1. The germline V gene encodes CDR1 KGHSH and CDR2 LQKENI. J was trimmed by 1 base and V by 3 bases; bases with no gene match: 6. CDR3 length: 16 amino acids. The CDR3 here is CASSPGTGTFNYGYTF. CDR3 sequence (DNA): TGTGCCAGCTCACCCGGGACAGGGACTTTTAACTATGGCTACACCTTC.

This clone was seen once. J is TRBJ2-7 and V is TRBV27; the D gene is possibly TRBD2 (6 bases). Germline V CDR1 and CDR2: MNHEY, SMNVEV (reference sequence). This CDR3 region has 14 residues. V lost 3 bases and J lost 2, with 11 bases in between. The CDR3 sequence is CASSFLGGAYEQYF. The CDR3 nucleotides read TGTGCCAGCAGTTTCCTAGGAGGGGCCTACGAGCAGTACTTC.

The chain has TRBV5-6 and TRBJ2-6, with no clear D. V dropped 0 bases and J dropped 2 bases, with 12 bases sitting between them. Germline assignment: CDR1 SGHDT and CDR2 YYEEEE. This CDR3 has 17 residues. The CDR3 is CASSLEVGPPGANVLTF. The CDR3 DNA follows: TGTGCCAGCAGCTTGGAGGTAGGTCCCCCTGGGGCCAACGTCCTGACTTTC.

V is TRBV5-1 and J is TRBJ2-7; 11 nucleotides match TRBD2. Germline trimming cut 7 bases from V and 6 bases from J; bases unmatched to any gene: 6. The V gene's germline CDR1 is SGHRS and CDR2 YFSETQ. This CDR3 has 13 amino acids. DNA of the CDR3: TGCGCCAGCCTGGGCCTAGCGGGAGGCGAGCAGTACTTC. Protein sequence: CASLGLAGGEQYF.

This clone is a singleton in its sample. The rearrangement uses TRBV28 and TRBJ2-2; 7 positions match TRBD1. CDR1 is MDHEN and CDR2 is SYDVKM in the germline V gene. The V gene end was trimmed by 6 bases and the J gene end by 1 base; junction bases not matched to a gene: 5. The CDR3 has 15 amino acids. The CDR3 DNA reads TGTGCCAGCAGGCGACAGGGCGTGAACACCGGGGAGCTGTTTTTT. This translates into CASRRQGVNTGELFF. Based on the CDR3 plus reference TRBV28 and TRBJ2-2, the full variable domain is DVKVTQSSRYLVKRTGEKVFLECVQDMDHENMFWYRQDPGLGLRLIYFSYDVKMKEKGDIPEGYSVSREKKERFSLILESASTNQTSMYLCASRRQGVNTGELFFGEGSRLTVL.

The chain recombines TRBV5-4 with TRBJ1-3; 8 nucleotides line up with TRBD1. Trimming cost V 4 bases and J 3 bases; bases outside gene matches: 6. Germline CDR1 is SGHNT and CDR2 is YYREEE (reference sequence). This CDR3 is 15 amino acids long. The CDR3 reads CASSDQGADGNTIYF. The CDR3 bases are TGTGCCAGCAGCGATCAGGGGGCCGATGGAAACACCATATATTTT. The variable domain in full, with the rest retrieved from reference TRBV5-4 and TRBJ1-3, is ETGVTQSPTHLIKTRGQQVTLRCSSQSGHNTVSWYQQALGQGPQFIFQYYREEENGRGNFPPRFSGLQFPNYSSELNVNALELDDSALYLCASSDQGADGNTIYFGEGSWLTVV.

This clone was counted between two and nine times. At one of its ends the junction is not consistent with the germline gene, which may arise from a read error. The genes are TRBV7-2 and TRBJ2-5; D may be TRBD1 or TRBD2 (5 bases each). This CDR3 spans 14 amino acids. Germline V gene sequence: CDR1 SGHTA, CDR2 FQGNSA. Here the CDR3 DNA reads TGTGCCAGCAGCTTTGGGACGGCTCAAGAGGCCCAGTACTTC. Translation gives CASSFGTAQEAQYF.

The genes are TRBV5-3 and TRBJ2-7; D gene uncertain. TRBV5-3 is an open reading frame, and its role is uncertain. The CDR3 covers 11 residues. The V end lost 2 bases, the J end lost 7 bases, and 7 bases lay between the germline ends. CDR3 region: CARSLGSEQYF. CDR3 nucleotide sequence: TGTGCCAGAAGCTTAGGGTCTGAGCAGTACTTC.

The rearrangement uses TRBV5-5 and TRBJ2-1; 9 bases match TRBD2. V lost 0 bases to trimming and J lost 9 bases; unmatched junction nucleotides: 4. This CDR3 is built from 14 residues. Germline assignment: CDR1 SGHKS and CDR2 YYEKEE (reference sequence). The CDR3 is CASSLGGRAGEQFF. DNA of the CDR3: TGTGCCAGCAGCTTGGGCGGGAGGGCCGGTGAGCAGTTCTTC.

V is TRBV7-9 and J is TRBJ2-3; D unclear. Germline values: CDR1 SEHNR, CDR2 FQNEAQ (reference sequence). This CDR3 is 14 amino acids long. The V end lost 1 base, the J end lost 2 bases, and 7 bases lay between the germline ends. The CDR3 loop reads CASSLGALTDTQYF. CDR3 nucleotide sequence: TGTGCCAGCAGCTTAGGGGCTCTCACAGATACGCAGTATTTT.

This clone appeared a single time. This chain connects TRBV5-4 to TRBJ2-7; 10 positions match TRBD2. In germline, CDR1 is SGHNT, CDR2 YYREEE (reference sequence). This CDR3 contains 15 residues. The trim removed 0 bases at V and 2 bases at J, leaving 2 bases unmatched. The CDR3 is CASSLGTSGAYEQYF. CDR3 bases: TGTGCCAGCAGCTTGGGGACTAGCGGAGCCTACGAGCAGTACTTC. The full variable domain, with the rest looked up from reference TRBV5-4 and TRBJ2-7, is ETGVTQSPTHLIKTRGQQVTLRCSSQSGHNTVSWYQQALGQGPQFIFQYYREEENGRGNFPPRFSGLQFPNYSSELNVNALELDDSALYLCASSLGTSGAYEQYFGPGTRLTVT.

V gene TRBV28 combines with J gene TRBJ1-2; D not certain. The CDR3 length is 12 residues. Germline CDR1 and CDR2: MDHEN and SYDVKM. Trimming left V 2 bases short and J 8 bases short, with 9 bases between. The CDR3, as DNA: TGTGCCAGCAGTTTAGATGACTGGGGCTACACCTTC. This sequence encodes CASSLDDWGYTF.

Of note for this clone: With a much larger clone just one base away, this may be a read error. The rearrangement uses TRBV14 and TRBJ1-2; D is possibly TRBD1 (5 bases). Trimming took 3 bases from V and 2 from J, leaving 7 bases between them. The CDR3 covers 13 residues. Germline loops: CDR1 SGHDN, CDR2 FVKESK. Here the CDR3 DNA reads TGTGCCAGCAGCCAGGGACGGAACTATGGCTACACCTTC. Translation gives CASSQGRNYGYTF.